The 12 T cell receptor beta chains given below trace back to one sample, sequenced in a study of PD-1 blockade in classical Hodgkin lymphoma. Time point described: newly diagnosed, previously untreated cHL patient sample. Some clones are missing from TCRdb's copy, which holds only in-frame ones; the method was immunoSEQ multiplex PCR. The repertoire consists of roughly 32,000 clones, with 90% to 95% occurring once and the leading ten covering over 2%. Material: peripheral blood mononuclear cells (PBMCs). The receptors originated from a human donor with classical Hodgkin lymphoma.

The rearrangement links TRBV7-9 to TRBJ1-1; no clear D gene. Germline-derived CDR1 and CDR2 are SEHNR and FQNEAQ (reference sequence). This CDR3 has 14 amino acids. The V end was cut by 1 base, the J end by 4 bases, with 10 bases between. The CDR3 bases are TGTGCCAGCAGCTTAGAAGGCGGAAGCACTGAAGCTTTCTTT. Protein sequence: CASSLEGGSTEAFF.

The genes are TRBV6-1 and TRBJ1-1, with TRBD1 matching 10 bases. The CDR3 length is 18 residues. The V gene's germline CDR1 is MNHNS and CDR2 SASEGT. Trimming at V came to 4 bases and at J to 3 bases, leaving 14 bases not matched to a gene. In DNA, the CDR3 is TGTGCCAGCAGTGCCCGGTGGGACAGGGGAGTAATGGACACTGAAGCTTTCTTT. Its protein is CASSARWDRGVMDTEAFF.

CDR3 sequence: CAVGRVGEQYF. CDR3 DNA: TGTGCGGTAGGCAGGGTAGGCGAGCAGTACTTC. The rearrangement links TRBV6-5 to TRBJ2-7; possibly TRBD1 for D (5 bases). The CDR3 sequence is 11 residues long. The germline V gene has CDR1 MNHEY and CDR2 SVGAGI.

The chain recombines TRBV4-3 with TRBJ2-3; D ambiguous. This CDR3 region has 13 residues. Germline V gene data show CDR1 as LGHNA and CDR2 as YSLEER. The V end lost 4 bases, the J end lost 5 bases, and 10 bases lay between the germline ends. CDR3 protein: CASSLGLGDTQYF. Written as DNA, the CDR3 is TGCGCCAGCAGCCTAGGGCTCGGAGATACGCAGTATTTT.

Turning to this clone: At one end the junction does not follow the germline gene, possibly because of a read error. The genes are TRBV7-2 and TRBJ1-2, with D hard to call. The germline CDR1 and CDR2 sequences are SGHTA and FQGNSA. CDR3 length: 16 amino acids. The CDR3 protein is CASTLSPQSGNRGYTF. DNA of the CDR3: TGTGCCAGCACCTTAAGCCCTCAATCGGGAAACCGGGGCTACACCTTC.

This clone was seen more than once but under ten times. DNA of the CDR3: TGTGCCAGCGCCTACTGGAGCGGGAGGAGGGATACGCAGTATTTT. This encodes CASAYWSGRRDTQYF. The chain couples TRBV27 to TRBJ2-3, with 9 bases that match TRBD2. J was trimmed by 6 bases and V by 8 bases; bases with no gene match: 12. The CDR3 runs to 15 residues. CDR1 is MNHEY and CDR2 is SMNVEV in the germline V gene (reference sequence).

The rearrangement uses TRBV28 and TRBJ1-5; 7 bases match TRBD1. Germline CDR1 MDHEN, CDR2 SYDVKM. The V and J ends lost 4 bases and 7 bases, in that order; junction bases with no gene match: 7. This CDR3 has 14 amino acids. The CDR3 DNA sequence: TGTGCCAGCAGTTCAGACAGGGTTGGCCAGCCCCAGCATTTT. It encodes CASSSDRVGQPQHF.

CDR3 sequence: CSVARDTVNTGELFF. CDR3 DNA: TGCAGCGTTGCTAGGGATACAGTGAACACCGGGGAGCTGTTTTTT. V usage is TRBV29-1 and J usage is TRBJ2-2; no reliable D call. Germline lookup yields CDR1 SQVTM and CDR2 ANQGSEA. Trimming took 4 bases from V and 1 from J, leaving 13 bases between them. The CDR3 spans 15 residues.

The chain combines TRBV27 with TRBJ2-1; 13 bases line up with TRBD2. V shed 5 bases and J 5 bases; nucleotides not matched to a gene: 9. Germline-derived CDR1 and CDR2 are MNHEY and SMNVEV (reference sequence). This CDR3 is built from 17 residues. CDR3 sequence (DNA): TGTGCCAGCAGTAAGTTAGGACTAGCGGGAGATAACAATGAGCAGTTCTTC. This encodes CASSKLGLAGDNNEQFF.

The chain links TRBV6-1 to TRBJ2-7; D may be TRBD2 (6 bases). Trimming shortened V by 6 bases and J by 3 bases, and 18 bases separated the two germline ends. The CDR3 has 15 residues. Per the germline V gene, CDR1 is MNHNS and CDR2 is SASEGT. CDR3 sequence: CASRSLREASYEQYF. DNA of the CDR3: TGTGCCAGCAGGAGCCTTAGGGAGGCCAGCTACGAGCAGTACTTC.

CDR3 nucleotide sequence: TGTGCCAGCAGTCCCGGACAGGGTGGCTACACCTTC. Its protein product is CASSPGQGGYTF. The chain combines TRBV28 with TRBJ1-2, with TRBD1 matching 8 bases. Germline-derived CDR1 and CDR2 are MDHEN and SYDVKM. The V gene end was trimmed by 5 bases and the J gene end by 7 bases; junction bases not matched to a gene: 3. This CDR3 has 12 amino acids.

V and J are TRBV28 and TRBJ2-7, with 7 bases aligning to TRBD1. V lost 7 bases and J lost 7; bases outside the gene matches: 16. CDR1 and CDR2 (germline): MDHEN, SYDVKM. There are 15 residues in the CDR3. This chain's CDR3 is CASTRMRTGLLEQYF. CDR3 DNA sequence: TGTGCCAGCACTCGAATGAGGACAGGCCTGTTAGAGCAGTACTTC.